What follows are 20 T cell receptor beta chains derived from one specimen sequenced in a study of blood T cell repertoires in COVID-19. Only in-frame clones appear in the TCRdb table, and some are missing; sequencing was by immunoSEQ multiplex PCR. The sample has about 240,000 clones; 85% to 90% are singletons. Sequencing input: PBMCs or T cells enriched from blood (not recorded which). These receptors were taken from a man between 40 and 49 years old who had recovered from COVID-19.

The gene calls are TRBV7-2 and TRBJ2-5; tentatively, D is TRBD2 (5 bases). The germline V and J ends were trimmed by 6 bases and 4 bases, with 18 bases remaining between them. The germline gives CDR1 SGHTA, CDR2 FQGNSA. The CDR3 consists of 15 residues. CDR3 coding DNA: TGTGCCAGCAGGCCAATTCGGGGTGGTGGAGAGACCCAGTACTTC. Its translation is CASRPIRGGGETQYF. Full variable domain (rest looked up from reference TRBV7-2 and TRBJ2-5): GAGVSQSPSNKVTEKGKDVELRCDPISGHTALYWYRQSLGQGLEFLIYFQGNSAPDKSGLPSDRFSAERTGGSVSTLTIQRTQQEDSAVYLCASRPIRGGGETQYFGPGTRLLVL.

The V and J genes are TRBV9 and TRBJ2-3; D is perhaps TRBD2 (5 bases). The germline V gene encodes CDR1 SGDLS and CDR2 YYNGEE. This CDR3 spans 15 amino acids. The V and J ends lost 8 bases and 1 base respectively, with 17 bases between them. The CDR3 sequence is CASNTAGGGTDTQYF. In nucleotides, the CDR3 is TGTGCCAGTAACACCGCCGGAGGAGGCACAGATACGCAGTATTTT. The whole variable domain, remainder taken from reference TRBV9 and TRBJ2-3, is DSGVTQTPKHLITATGQRVTLRCSPRSGDLSVYWYQQSLDQGLQFLIQYYNGEERAKGNILERFSAQQFPDLHSELNLSSLELGDSALYFCASNTAGGGTDTQYFGPGTRLTVL.

Only one count was recorded for this clone. The rearrangement joins TRBV2 to TRBJ1-4; 7 nucleotides align to TRBD1. There are 14 residues in the CDR3. The trim removed 6 bases at V and 4 bases at J, leaving 5 bases unmatched. Germline V lookup: CDR1 SNHLY, CDR2 FYNNEI. CDR3 region: CASRGTELNEKLFF. CDR3 DNA sequence: TGTGCCAGCAGGGGGACAGAGCTTAATGAAAAACTGTTTTTT.

The chain employs TRBV29-1 and TRBJ2-5; 9 bases map to TRBD1. CDR1 is SQVTM and CDR2 is ANQGSEA in the germline V gene. The CDR3 is 13 residues long. Trimming at V came to 2 bases and at J to 6 bases, leaving 4 bases not matched to a gene. The CDR3 nucleotides are TGCAGCGTTGAACCCACAGGGGGCAAGACCCAGTACTTC. It yields the protein CSVEPTGGKTQYF. Variable domain in full (rest from reference TRBV29-1 and TRBJ2-5): SAVISQKPSRDICQRGTSLTIQCQVDSQVTMMFWYRQQPGQSLTLIATANQGSEATYESGFVIDKFPISRPNLTFSTLTVSNMSPEDSSIYLCSVEPTGGKTQYFGPGTRLLVL.

This clone appeared once. This chain joins TRBV11-2 and TRBJ2-7, with a weak D call TRBD1 (6 bases). Trimming left V 4 bases short and J 3 bases short, with 19 bases between. The germline V gene has CDR1 SGHAT and CDR2 FQNNGV. The CDR3 extends over 16 amino acids. The CDR3 DNA reads TGTGCCAGCAGCTCCCAAAAAGGACAGAACTACTACGAGCAGTACTTC. This sequence encodes CASSSQKGQNYYEQYF.

This chain connects TRBV4-1 to TRBJ2-1, with 10 bases that match TRBD1. The CDR3 loop spans 15 amino acids. The junction had 10 bases not matched to a gene; V was cut back by 4 bases and J by 10 bases. CDR1 and CDR2 (germline): MGHRA, YSYEKL. For the CDR3, the DNA is TGCGCCAGCAGCCCAGCCCCGGGACAGGGGCCCGAGCAGTTCTTC. Translating it yields CASSPAPGQGPEQFF.

The count of this clone is one. The chain links TRBV9 to TRBJ1-2, with 8 bases fitting TRBD1. This CDR3 spans 16 amino acids. From germline, CDR1 is SGDLS and CDR2 YYNGEE. The trim removed 0 bases at V and 8 bases at J, leaving 12 bases unmatched. In nucleotides, the CDR3 is TGTGCCAGCAGCGTAGAAGCACAGGGGGTGCTCTACGGCTACACCTTC. It yields the protein CASSVEAQGVLYGYTF.

This clone was counted between two and nine times. The CDR3 DNA follows: TGTGCCATCGGGACATCCAACTATGGCTACACCTTC. Protein product: CAIGTSNYGYTF. This chain connects TRBV28 to TRBJ1-2; possibly TRBD1 for D (6 bases). This CDR3 region has 12 residues. Germline V lookup: CDR1 MDHEN, CDR2 SYDVKM. The V end lost 10 bases, the J end lost 2 bases, and 11 bases lay between the germline ends.

The V gene is TRBV15, the J gene TRBJ1-1, with TRBD1 as a possible D gene (6 bases). CDR1 and CDR2 (germline): LNHNV, YYDKDF (reference sequence). This CDR3 contains 15 residues. The ends were cut back, 5 bases at V and 5 bases at J, with 18 bases in the middle. CDR3 residues: CATSPRQAGETEAFF. Here the CDR3 DNA reads TGTGCCACCAGCCCAAGACAGGCAGGGGAGACTGAAGCTTTCTTT.

The V and J genes are TRBV29-1 and TRBJ1-5; 9 nucleotides align to TRBD1. The V gene's germline CDR1 is SQVTM and CDR2 ANQGSEA. The V segment lost 6 bases and the J segment 13 bases; nucleotides outside the gene matches: 10. This CDR3 comprises 12 residues. CDR3 region: CSVGTGRRGQHF. CDR3 DNA: TGCAGCGTGGGGACAGGGAGGCGCGGTCAGCATTTT.

There are a few counts of this clone. The chain has TRBV18 and TRBJ2-2, with 7 bases aligning to TRBD1. The length of the CDR3 is 15 residues. The junction had 2 bases not matched to a gene; V was cut back by 3 bases and J by 1 base. CDR1 and CDR2 from the germline V gene are KGHSH and LQKENI. In DNA form, the CDR3 reads TGTGCCAGCTCACCGAGGACAGGGAACACCGGGGAGCTGTTTTTT. Protein sequence: CASSPRTGNTGELFF.

This chain connects TRBV27 to TRBJ2-7, with 7 bases lining up with TRBD1. V shed 10 bases and J 6 bases; nucleotides not matched to a gene: 18. CDR1 MNHEY and CDR2 SMNVEV come from the germline V gene (reference sequence). The CDR3 is 15 amino acids. CDR3 protein: CATKSGQVFYGEQYF. CDR3 DNA: TGTGCCACCAAATCCGGACAGGTCTTTTACGGCGAGCAGTACTTC.

This clone was picked up many times. The V gene is TRBV9, the J gene TRBJ1-3, with D unresolved. Trimming pared 2 bases from V and 1 base from J, leaving 7 bases between. The CDR3 totals 14 residues. Germline values: CDR1 SGDLS, CDR2 YYNGEE. CDR3 in DNA: TGTGCCAGCAGCGTCGGAGATTCTGGAAACACCATATATTTT. Translated: CASSVGDSGNTIYF. Looking up the rest from reference TRBV9 and TRBJ1-3 gives the full variable domain: DSGVTQTPKHLITATGQRVTLRCSPRSGDLSVYWYQQSLDQGLQFLIQYYNGEERAKGNILERFSAQQFPDLHSELNLSSLELGDSALYFCASSVGDSGNTIYFGEGSWLTVV.

Of note for this clone: Sequence at one end of the junction differs from germline and may be a read error. The V call is TRBV9, the J call TRBJ2-7, with D possibly being TRBD1 (6 bases). From germline, CDR1 is SGDLS and CDR2 YYNGEE. The CDR3 length is 21 residues. For the CDR3, the DNA is TGTGCCAGCAGCGTTGTTCCAACGTTGGACCCCTACGGTGGGGGCTCCTGCGAGCAGTACTTC. Protein: CASSVVPTLDPYGGGSCEQYF.

The chain couples TRBV6-5 to TRBJ2-1, with D perhaps TRBD2 (5 bases). Germline V lookup: CDR1 MNHEY, CDR2 SVGAGI. The V and J ends lost 1 base and 7 bases respectively, with 8 bases between them. This CDR3 spans 13 amino acids. The CDR3 here is CASSYLGANEQFF. DNA for the CDR3: TGTGCCAGCAGTTACTTGGGAGCTAATGAGCAGTTCTTC.

The chain is built from TRBV10-1 and TRBJ2-1, with 12 bases fitting TRBD2. Germline CDR1 WNHNN, CDR2 SYGVQD (reference sequence). The CDR3 is made up of 16 amino acids. V trimming: 0 bases; J trimming: 8 bases; junction bases outside the gene matches: 5. The CDR3 DNA is TGCGCCAGCAGTGAGTCGTTGACTAGCGGGGGTGATGAGCAGTTCTTC. This gives the protein CASSESLTSGGDEQFF.

In its sample, this clone was seen a few times. The chain is built from TRBV27 and TRBJ1-6; perhaps TRBD1 as D (6 bases). Germline assignment: CDR1 MNHEY and CDR2 SMNVEV (reference sequence). The CDR3 is 14 residues long. V lost 5 bases and J lost 11, with 16 bases in between. The CDR3 region is CASSTGQEPAPLHF. CDR3 nucleotides: TGTGCCAGCAGTACGGGACAAGAACCGGCACCCCTCCACTTT.

This chain uses TRBV27 with TRBJ1-1, with D perhaps matching TRBD1 (6 bases). CDR1 and CDR2 (germline): MNHEY, SMNVEV (reference sequence). The CDR3 spans 15 residues. The V end lost 5 bases, the J end lost 0 bases, and 13 bases lay between the germline ends. The CDR3 loop reads CASSTPQGMNTEAFF. As DNA, the CDR3 is TGTGCCAGCAGTACACCACAGGGAATGAACACTGAAGCTTTCTTT.

This clone was counted a single time. In nucleotides, the CDR3 is TGTGCCACCAGTGACCCCCGGACAGGTCAGCCCCAGCATTTT. It encodes CATSDPRTGQPQHF. The chain employs TRBV24-1 and TRBJ1-5; TRBD1 matches at 7 bases. CDR3 length equals 14 residues. Trimming removed 4 bases from V and 6 bases from J; junction bases left unmatched: 5. The germline V gene has CDR1 KGHDR and CDR2 SFDVKD.

The J gene is TRBJ1-2, the V gene TRBV2; TRBD1 matches 8 bases. The junction had 20 bases not matched to a gene; V was cut back by 6 bases and J by 8 bases. CDR1 and CDR2 from the germline V gene are SNHLY and FYNNEI. This CDR3 region has 17 residues. CDR3 residues: CASRGLPGQVLKGGYTF. DNA of the CDR3: TGTGCCAGCAGGGGCCTTCCGGGACAGGTCCTCAAAGGGGGCTACACCTTC.